Below, 30 T cell receptor beta chains from the same sample are listed, as sequenced in a study of cytomegalovirus exposure and HLA in healthy donors. The PCR was carried out with 60 Vbeta primers and 13 Jbeta primers. Profiled with immunoSEQ multiplex PCR; TCRdb holds only in-frame clones, not every one. Here the sample spans about 150,000 clones, 84% being singletons. Input material: PBMCs. Receptor source: a girl aged 10 to 17 in good health and CMV-seropositive.

V is TRBV30 and J is TRBJ2-3, with D possibly matching TRBD1 (6 bases). The CDR3 sequence is 15 residues long. Germline loops: CDR1 GTSNPN, CDR2 SVGIG (reference sequence). The germline V and J ends were trimmed by 0 bases and 0 bases, with 10 bases remaining between them. CDR3 residues: CAWSVWTESTDTQYF. Here the CDR3 DNA reads TGTGCCTGGAGTGTATGGACAGAAAGCACAGATACGCAGTATTTT.

The chain combines TRBV18 with TRBJ1-1; D possibly corresponds to TRBD1 (6 bases). The CDR3 consists of 15 residues. V was trimmed by 0 bases and J by 4 bases, leaving 12 bases between them. Germline loops: CDR1 KGHSH, CDR2 LQKENI. CDR3 nucleotides: TGTGCCAGCTCACCACCAACAGGGTCGGGCACTGAAGCTTTCTTT. Its protein product is CASSPPTGSGTEAFF.

CDR3 in amino acids: CASTRSGGAHSPLHF. The CDR3 DNA reads TGTGCCAGCACGAGATCAGGGGGCGCGCATTCACCCCTCCACTTT. The chain joins TRBV27 to TRBJ1-6; TRBD1 aligns across 8 bases. This CDR3 spans 15 amino acids. V shed 7 bases, J shed 8 bases, and the junction held 10 bases outside the gene matches. Per the germline V gene, CDR1 is MNHEY and CDR2 is SMNVEV (reference sequence).

This chain joins TRBV30 and TRBJ1-2, with TRBD1 matching over 9 bases. The CDR3 has 16 amino acids. V dropped 4 bases and J dropped 4; count of bases not matched to a gene: 13. In germline, CDR1 is GTSNPN, CDR2 SVGIG (reference sequence). The CDR3 reads CAWNLPGQGFIYGYTF. Written as DNA, the CDR3 is TGTGCCTGGAACCTACCGGGACAGGGATTTATCTATGGCTACACCTTC.

The genes are TRBV5-1 and TRBJ2-2; no clear D. Trimming took 2 bases from V and 5 from J, leaving 13 bases between them. Per the germline V gene, CDR1 is SGHRS and CDR2 is YFSETQ. CDR3 length equals 15 residues. CDR3 bases: TGCGCCAGCAGCTTTCGGCATATGAGGACCGGGGAGCTGTTTTTT. This gives the protein CASSFRHMRTGELFF.

The chain uses TRBV5-6 and TRBJ1-6; D is undetermined. Trimming stripped 0 bases from V and 11 bases from J, with 9 bases between. The CDR3 runs to 13 residues. Germline loops: CDR1 SGHDT, CDR2 YYEEEE. The CDR3 nucleotides are TGTGCCAGCAGCTTGGACAGTAGTACACCCCTCCACTTT. Amino acids: CASSLDSSTPLHF.

This chain links TRBV5-4 with TRBJ2-5, with TRBD1 matching over 9 bases. Germline trimming cut 0 bases from V and 6 bases from J; bases unmatched to any gene: 6. In germline, CDR1 is SGHNT, CDR2 YYREEE (reference sequence). This CDR3 is built from 15 residues. In nucleotides, the CDR3 is TGTGCCAGCAGCTTGGACGCGACAGGGGGGAAGACCCAGTACTTC. Residues: CASSLDATGGKTQYF.

The V and J genes are TRBV11-3 and TRBJ2-3; TRBD1 is a possible D gene (5 bases). The length of the CDR3 is 15 residues. V lost 1 base to trimming and J lost 0 bases, with 8 bases between them. Looked up from germline, CDR1 is SGHNT and CDR2 is YENEEA. CDR3 sequence reads: CASSLGQLSTDTQYF. The CDR3 DNA reads as TGTGCCAGCAGCTTAGGACAGCTAAGCACAGATACGCAGTATTTT.

The chain links TRBV5-1 to TRBJ2-1; perhaps TRBD1 as D (6 bases). CDR1 SGHRS and CDR2 YFSETQ come from the germline V gene. CDR3 length: 13 residues. V dropped 2 bases and J dropped 5 bases, with 8 bases sitting between them. The chain's CDR3 is CASSFEGDNEQFF. The CDR3 region has the DNA TGCGCCAGCAGCTTTGAGGGGGACAATGAGCAGTTCTTC. Complete variable domain (other parts from reference TRBV5-1 and TRBJ2-1): KAGVTQTPRYLIKTRGQQVTLSCSPISGHRSVSWYQQTPGQGLQFLFEYFSETQRNKGNFPGRFSGRQFSNSRSEMNVSTLELGDSALYLCASSFEGDNEQFFGPGTRLTVL.

This clone appeared once. The chain recombines TRBV2 with TRBJ1-2; TRBD1 matches 10 bases. V lost 7 bases, J lost 5 bases, and 13 bases stayed unmatched. The CDR3 is 16 amino acids. CDR1 and CDR2 from the germline V gene are SNHLY and FYNNEI. The DNA for the CDR3 is TGTGCCAGCAAATTCCGGGACAGGGGAATAGGGTATGGCTACACCTTC. Protein product: CASKFRDRGIGYGYTF.

The CDR3 region has the DNA TGTGCCAGTAGTCCGGACAGTTCTGGAAACACCATATATTTT. Encoded protein: CASSPDSSGNTIYF. This rearrangement joins TRBV19 to TRBJ1-3; D is possibly TRBD1 (6 bases). Per germline, CDR1 LNHDA and CDR2 SQIVND (reference sequence). V was cut by 5 bases and J by 1 base, with 9 bases left in between. This CDR3 has 14 residues.

The V call is TRBV27, the J call TRBJ2-7; D ambiguous. The CDR3 contains 14 residues. The germline V gene has CDR1 MNHEY and CDR2 SMNVEV (reference sequence). Trimming left V 5 bases short and J 5 bases short, with 16 bases between. CDR3 loop: CASSALRLGHEQYF. The CDR3 bases are TGTGCCAGCAGTGCGCTAAGGCTGGGCCACGAGCAGTACTTC.

The V gene is TRBV6-6, the J gene TRBJ2-7, with 9 bases matching TRBD1. Germline CDR1 MNHNY, CDR2 SVGAGI (reference sequence). There are 13 residues in the CDR3. Trimming removed 5 bases from V and 6 bases from J; junction bases left unmatched: 5. Written as DNA, the CDR3 is TGTGCCAGCAGTCGGGACAGGGCTGGCGAGCAGTACTTC. Its translation: CASSRDRAGEQYF.

This clone showed up just once. This chain connects TRBV10-3 to TRBJ2-7; 9 bases map to TRBD1. The germline CDR1 and CDR2 sequences are ENHRY and SYGVKD. The CDR3 runs 15 residues. The V segment lost 7 bases and the J segment 3 bases; nucleotides outside the gene matches: 10. The CDR3 protein is CAIMRWDRDHYEQYF. CDR3 nucleotide sequence: TGTGCCATCATGAGGTGGGACAGGGACCACTACGAGCAGTACTTC.

The chain has TRBV6-1 and TRBJ2-1; TRBD2 might be the D (7 bases). This CDR3 spans 16 amino acids. V was clipped by 2 bases and J by 6 bases, with 17 bases between them. From germline, CDR1 is MNHNS and CDR2 SASEGT. Written as DNA, the CDR3 is TGTGCCAGCAGTGAATTTAGGGGGGGCCCCCTCAATGAGCAGTTCTTC. This gives the protein CASSEFRGGPLNEQFF.

This clone was recorded once. The chain has TRBV7-9 and TRBJ2-1, with 11 bases identical to TRBD1. Germline trimming cut 5 bases from V and 9 bases from J; bases unmatched to any gene: 9. Germline values: CDR1 SEHNR, CDR2 FQNEAQ (reference sequence). This CDR3 spans 15 amino acids. The CDR3 sequence: CASSHRDRGNPEQFF. CDR3 in DNA: TGTGCCAGCAGCCACCGGGACAGGGGGAATCCTGAGCAGTTCTTC.

The gene calls are TRBV2 and TRBJ1-5; TRBD1 matches 9 bases. V was pared by 6 bases and J by 0 bases, with 21 bases of the junction left unmatched. This CDR3 spans 21 amino acids. From germline, CDR1 is SNHLY and CDR2 FYNNEI. The CDR3: CASSPQASQGAKSYSNQPQHF. As DNA, the CDR3 is TGTGCCAGCAGCCCCCAGGCCTCACAGGGGGCGAAATCTTATAGCAATCAGCCCCAGCATTTT.

The rearrangement links TRBV19 to TRBJ1-3; tentatively, D is TRBD1 (6 bases). The CDR3 contains 17 residues. The V and J ends lost 6 bases and 1 base respectively, with 19 bases between them. Germline V CDR1 and CDR2: LNHDA, SQIVND (reference sequence). CDR3 protein: CASSPYPTGYSGNTIYF. For the CDR3, the DNA is TGTGCCAGTAGCCCATATCCCACAGGGTATTCTGGAAACACCATATATTTT.

The chain combines TRBV2 with TRBJ2-4; 8 nucleotides agree with TRBD2. The CDR3 is 15 residues long. Germline CDR1 is SNHLY and CDR2 is FYNNEI. Losses at the gene ends were 7 bases for V and 5 bases for J; bases not matched to a gene: 10. The CDR3 spells CASKERGLGENIQYF. CDR3 DNA sequence: TGTGCCAGCAAAGAGCGGGGGCTTGGGGAAAACATTCAGTACTTC.

The chain joins TRBV5-5 to TRBJ2-7; the match to TRBD1 covers 7 bases. The V and J ends lost 3 bases and 4 bases, in that order; junction bases with no gene match: 7. Germline loops: CDR1 SGHKS, CDR2 YYEKEE (reference sequence). The CDR3 spans 14 residues. The CDR3 DNA follows: TGTGCCAGCAGCTCGGGGACAGTCGGGTACGAGCAGTACTTC. This sequence encodes CASSSGTVGYEQYF.

The rearrangement joins TRBV19 to TRBJ1-5; D remains ambiguous. The CDR3 consists of 15 residues. Trimming removed 3 bases from V and 3 bases from J, with 12 bases in between. Germline assignment: CDR1 LNHDA and CDR2 SQIVND (reference sequence). Written as DNA, the CDR3 is TGTGCCAGTAGTATGGGCAAGAACCACAATCAGCCCCAGCATTTT. Translation gives CASSMGKNHNQPQHF.

The chain uses TRBV11-2 and TRBJ1-2; D remains unclear. Trimming removed 5 bases at V and 7 bases at J, with 17 bases between. CDR1 and CDR2 from the germline V gene are SGHAT and FQNNGV. The CDR3 is made up of 14 amino acids. The CDR3 is CASSPYGSGFGYTF. The CDR3 DNA follows: TGTGCCAGCAGCCCCTACGGGAGCGGATTTGGCTACACCTTC.

This chain connects TRBV5-4 to TRBJ1-4; D gene ambiguous. The CDR3 contains 12 residues. The V gene's germline CDR1 is SGHNT and CDR2 YYREEE (reference sequence). V shed 4 bases and J shed 8 bases, with 9 bases lying between them. CDR3 nucleotides: TGTGCCAGCAGCCAACTTGAGGAAAAACTGTTTTTT. This codes for CASSQLEEKLFF.

The J gene is TRBJ1-4, the V gene TRBV18, with D hard to call. The CDR3 length is 14 residues. Per the germline V gene, CDR1 is KGHSH and CDR2 is LQKENI. V lost 2 bases and J lost 2, with 6 bases in between. The CDR3 loop reads CASSPSGTNEKLFF. The CDR3 DNA reads as TGTGCCAGCTCACCATCGGGGACTAATGAAAAACTGTTTTTT. Full variable domain (rest looked up from reference TRBV18 and TRBJ1-4): NAGVMQNPRHLVRRRGQEARLRCSPMKGHSHVYWYRQLPEEGLKFMVYLQKENIIDESGMPKERFSAEFPKEGPSILRIQQVVRGDSAAYFCASSPSGTNEKLFFGSGTQLSVL.

V and J are TRBV15 and TRBJ1-3; 7 positions match TRBD1. J lost 8 bases, V lost 1 base, and 11 bases had no gene match. The germline V gene has CDR1 LNHNV and CDR2 YYDKDF (reference sequence). This CDR3 spans 16 amino acids. CDR3 nucleotide sequence: TGTGCCACCAGCAGAGGGGGACAGTACCGAGGAGACACCATATATTTT. Translated: CATSRGGQYRGDTIYF.

This clone occurred once. V usage is TRBV7-8 and J usage is TRBJ2-3; TRBD1 aligns across 9 bases. The germline CDR1 and CDR2 sequences are SGHVS and FQNEAQ. After removal of 5 bases from V and 6 bases from J, the junction contained 9 bases not matched to a gene. CDR3 length: 15 amino acids. In DNA, the CDR3 is TGTGCCAGCAGCCTCATCGGAGACAGGGGGGATACGCAGTATTTT. The encoded protein is CASSLIGDRGDTQYF. The full variable domain, with the rest looked up from reference TRBV7-8 and TRBJ2-3, is GAGVSQSPRYKVAKRGQDVALRCDPISGHVSLFWYQQALGQGPEFLTYFQNEAQLDKSGLPSDRFFAERPEGSVSTLKIQRTQQEDSAVYLCASSLIGDRGDTQYFGPGTRLTVL.

This sequence joins TRBV18 and TRBJ1-2, with 7 bases fitting TRBD1. The trim removed 1 base at V and 6 bases at J, leaving 5 bases unmatched. CDR3 length equals 14 residues. In germline, CDR1 is KGHSH, CDR2 LQKENI. In DNA form, the CDR3 reads TGTGCCAGCTCACCACGAGACAGGGTACATGGCTACACCTTC. Translation: CASSPRDRVHGYTF. The full variable domain, rest sourced from reference TRBV18 and TRBJ1-2, is NAGVMQNPRHLVRRRGQEARLRCSPMKGHSHVYWYRQLPEEGLKFMVYLQKENIIDESGMPKERFSAEFPKEGPSILRIQQVVRGDSAAYFCASSPRDRVHGYTFGSGTRLTVV.

The V gene is TRBV7-8, the J gene TRBJ2-7, with 8 bases matching TRBD1. Germline loops: CDR1 SGHVS, CDR2 FQNEAQ. J lost 2 bases, V lost 5 bases, and 11 bases had no gene match. The CDR3 contains 16 residues. The CDR3, as DNA: TGTGCCAGCAGCAATCCAACAGGGGGAGTCACCTACGAGCAGTACTTC. Residues: CASSNPTGGVTYEQYF.

V gene TRBV5-1 combines with J gene TRBJ2-1, with TRBD2 matching over 11 bases. Unmatched junction bases numbered 4, after V lost 3 bases and J lost 5 bases. The CDR3 runs 15 residues. Germline V gene sequence: CDR1 SGHRS, CDR2 YFSETQ. The CDR3 here is CASSWSSGGNNEQFF. The CDR3 DNA sequence: TGCGCCAGCAGCTGGTCTAGCGGGGGGAACAATGAGCAGTTCTTC.

V and J are TRBV13 and TRBJ1-2; 9 bases line up with TRBD1. CDR1 and CDR2 (germline): PRHDT, FYEKMQ (reference sequence). V shed 7 bases, J shed 2 bases, and the junction held 14 bases outside the gene matches. The CDR3 extends over 17 amino acids. The CDR3 sequence is CASTVTGGTGGNYGYTF. CDR3 bases: TGTGCCAGCACCGTGACCGGCGGAACAGGGGGCAACTATGGCTACACCTTC.